One sample yielded the 9 T cell receptor beta chains listed below, sequenced in a study of CD8 T cells in ankylosing spondylitis. TCRdb re-called the 5' RACE reads through MiXCR, storing one row per CDR3 protein. Counted here are approximately 250,000 distinct CDR3 sequences, roughly 32% occurring once; the ten biggest clones make up about 4.2%. The sample consisted of blood, either unsorted or a sorted T cell fraction (not recorded which). These receptor sequences come from a male donor with ankylosing spondylitis or in good health (not recorded which).

The V call is TRBV9, the J call TRBJ1-1; D is possibly TRBD1 (5 bases). The ends were cut back, 0 bases at V and 6 bases at J, with 15 bases in the middle. This CDR3 has 15 residues. Per germline, CDR1 SGDLS and CDR2 YYNGEE. This CDR3 reads CASSVDGTAIAEAFF. In nucleotides, the CDR3 is TGTGCCAGCAGCGTAGATGGGACGGCAATCGCTGAAGCTTTCTTT.

The rearrangement uses TRBV12-3 or TRBV12-4 and TRBJ2-3, with D tentatively TRBD2 (5 bases). This CDR3 has 15 residues. V lost 4 bases, J lost 1 base, and 12 bases lay in between. Here the CDR3 reads CASSSTTRGTDTQYF. As DNA, the CDR3 is TGTGCCAGCAGTTCAACCACTAGGGGCACAGATACGCAGTATTTT.

V and J are TRBV20-1 and TRBJ2-7; no definite D call. V gave up 8 bases and J gave up 1 base, with 12 bases separating them. The CDR3 is made up of 12 amino acids. CDR1 DFQATT and CDR2 SNEGSKA come from the germline V gene (reference sequence). Written as DNA, the CDR3 is TGCAGTCCCCGGGCAGATTCCTACGAGCAGTACTTC. Encoded protein: CSPRADSYEQYF.

The rearrangement joins TRBV7-3 to TRBJ2-5, with D perhaps matching TRBD2 (5 bases). This CDR3 is 15 amino acids long. Trimming removed 3 bases at V and 4 bases at J, with 15 bases between. CDR1 is SGHTA and CDR2 is FQGTGA in the germline V gene. CDR3 protein: CASSFAGGVGETQYF. Written as DNA, the CDR3 is TGTGCCAGCAGCTTCGCGGGCGGTGTAGGAGAGACCCAGTACTTC.

This chain links TRBV20-1 with TRBJ2-2, with D unresolved. V lost 7 bases to trimming and J lost 1 base, with 10 bases between them. Germline-derived CDR1 and CDR2 are DFQATT and SNEGSKA (reference sequence). This CDR3 has 13 residues. CDR3 sequence: CSGSRENTGELFF. The CDR3, as DNA: TGCAGTGGTAGTAGAGAGAACACCGGGGAGCTGTTTTTT.

About this clonotype: Sequence at one end of the junction differs from germline and may be a read error. The chain employs TRBV2 and TRBJ2-5; D remains ambiguous. The CDR3 is 11 residues long. Germline loops: CDR1 SNHLY, CDR2 FYNNEI. The CDR3 loop reads CASRVGEIQYF. The CDR3 region has the DNA TGTGCCAGCAGAGTCGGAGAGATCCAGTACTTC.

The V gene is TRBV5-1, the J gene TRBJ2-1; D call uncertain. V was cut by 0 bases and J by 0 bases, with 13 bases left in between. The CDR3 length is 17 residues. CDR1 and CDR2 (germline): SGHRS, YFSETQ. The CDR3 region is CASSLAEGASSYNEQFF. Written as DNA, the CDR3 is TGCGCCAGCAGCTTGGCCGAAGGTGCCAGCTCCTACAATGAGCAGTTCTTC.

The chain joins TRBV13 to TRBJ1-4; possibly TRBD1 for D (6 bases). This CDR3 spans 12 amino acids. The germline V gene encodes CDR1 PRHDT and CDR2 FYEKMQ (reference sequence). Trimming left V 6 bases short and J 8 bases short, with 10 bases between. CDR3 loop: CASRGAGEKLFF. Here the CDR3 DNA reads TGTGCCAGCAGGGGGGCAGGGGAAAAACTGTTTTTT.

The table lists this clonotype with many counts. The rearrangement links TRBV20-1 to TRBJ1-3, with D uncertain. The germline V gene encodes CDR1 DFQATT and CDR2 SNEGSKA (reference sequence). The CDR3 consists of 13 residues. With 6 bases removed from V and 0 bases from J, the gap between germline ends came to 9 bases. The CDR3 nucleotides read TGCAGTGCCCGAGGCTTCTCTGGAAACACCATATATTTT. Translated, it gives CSARGFSGNTIYF.